A selection of T cell receptor beta chains follows, all from one sample in a study of cytomegalovirus exposure and HLA in healthy donors. Using immunoSEQ multiplex PCR, the repertoire was profiled, and TCRdb retains in-frame clones only, with some absent. The sample holds about 56,000 clones, roughly 92% seen once. Sequences were obtained from PBMCs. These receptor sequences come from a man between 18 and 35 years old in good health and CMV-seronegative. The CDR3 runs from the conserved cysteine through the conserved F or W. A D gene is named only where the DNA matches it firmly. Rows may omit the clone size; those that give it use once, few, many or a size class.

CDR3 length: 17; D gene: TRBD2; clone size: .; V gene: TRBV19; J gene: TRBJ2-3; CDR3 DNA: TGTGCCAGTACGGCCGGGCCGGGACTAGCGGTCACAGATACGCAGTATTTT; CDR3 protein: CASTAGPGLAVTDTQYF
CDR3 length: 14; D gene: TRBD1; clone size: .; V gene: TRBV29-1; J gene: TRBJ1-1; CDR3 DNA: TGCAGCGTAAAACAGGGGTTCATGAACACTGAAGCTTTCTTT; CDR3 protein: CSVKQGFMNTEAFF
CDR3 length: 11; D gene: .; clone size: .; V gene: TRBV6-5; J gene: TRBJ1-2; CDR3 DNA: TGTGCCACCCGGGGGGGATACGGCTACACCTTC; CDR3 protein: CATRGGYGYTF
CDR3 length: 17; D gene: .; clone size: once; V gene: TRBV19; J gene: TRBJ2-1; CDR3 DNA: TGTGCCAGTAGTTCTCACCCTGGGGTAGCGGCCTACAATGAGCAGTTCTTC; CDR3 protein: CASSSHPGVAAYNEQFF
CDR3 length: 14; D gene: .; clone size: .; V gene: TRBV4-1; J gene: TRBJ2-7; CDR3 DNA: TGCGCCAGCAGCCAAGGGTCCACTTCCTACGAGCAGTACTTC; CDR3 protein: CASSQGSTSYEQYF
CDR3 length: 14; D gene: TRBD1; clone size: .; V gene: TRBV28; J gene: TRBJ2-7; CDR3 DNA: TGTGCCAGCAGAACACAGGGGTTTGGCTACGAGCAGTACTTC; CDR3 protein: CASRTQGFGYEQYF
CDR3 length: 14; D gene: TRBD2; clone size: .; V gene: TRBV5-4; J gene: TRBJ2-7; CDR3 DNA: TGTGCCAGCAGCCCTAGCGGGAGCTCCTACGAGCAGTACTTC; CDR3 protein: CASSPSGSSYEQYF
CDR3 length: 15; D gene: .; clone size: .; V gene: TRBV7-3; J gene: TRBJ2-3; CDR3 DNA: TGTGCCAGCAGCTTAACGGGAGCTAGCACAGATACGCAGTATTTT; CDR3 protein: CASSLTGASTDTQYF
CDR3 length: 14; D gene: .; clone size: .; V gene: TRBV29-1; J gene: TRBJ1-1; CDR3 DNA: TGCAGCGTTGAAGTGGGAGGGAGGCGCACTGAAGCTTTCTTT; CDR3 protein: CSVEVGGRRTEAFF
CDR3 length: 17; D gene: TRBD1; clone size: .; V gene: TRBV28; J gene: TRBJ2-3; CDR3 DNA: TGTGCCAGCAGCACAAACGGACAGGGGGCTTACACAGATACGCAGTATTTT; CDR3 protein: CASSTNGQGAYTDTQYF
CDR3 length: 15; D gene: .; clone size: .; V gene: TRBV19; J gene: TRBJ2-7; CDR3 DNA: TGTGCCAGTAGTACAGGGAACAGCCCCAACTACGAGCAGTACTTC; CDR3 protein: CASSTGNSPNYEQYF
CDR3 length: 13; D gene: .; clone size: once; V gene: TRBV18; J gene: TRBJ1-2; CDR3 DNA: TGTGCCAGCTCACCCAACGCAGTCTATGGCTACACCTTC; CDR3 protein: CASSPNAVYGYTF
CDR3 length: 14; D gene: .; clone size: once; V gene: TRBV6-6; J gene: TRBJ2-1; CDR3 DNA: TGTGCCAGCATTTCGAGCGGACCCTACAATGAGCAGTTCTTC; CDR3 protein: CASISSGPYNEQFF
CDR3 length: 14; D gene: TRBD1; clone size: .; V gene: TRBV9; J gene: TRBJ1-5; CDR3 DNA: TGTGCCAGCAGCGCACAGGGGATCGGGCAGCCCCAGCATTTT; CDR3 protein: CASSAQGIGQPQHF
CDR3 length: 15; D gene: TRBD2; clone size: few; V gene: TRBV27; J gene: TRBJ2-1; CDR3 DNA: TGTGCCAGCAGTTTAACGGGCGGGAGTGGGGGTGAGCAGTTCTTC; CDR3 protein: CASSLTGGSGGEQFF
CDR3 length: 14; D gene: .; clone size: .; V gene: TRBV6-6; J gene: TRBJ2-7; CDR3 DNA: TGTGCCAGCAGTAGAAACGGACAGACCGACGAGCAGTACTTC; CDR3 protein: CASSRNGQTDEQYF
CDR3 length: 14; D gene: TRBD1; clone size: once; V gene: TRBV7-2; J gene: TRBJ1-2; CDR3 DNA: TGTGCCAGCAGCCCCGGGACAGGGGATTATGGCTACACCTTC; CDR3 protein: CASSPGTGDYGYTF
CDR3 length: 11; D gene: .; clone size: .; V gene: TRBV10-2; J gene: TRBJ2-2; CDR3 DNA: TGCGCCAGCAGGAGTACCGGGGAGCTGTTTTTT; CDR3 protein: CASRSTGELFF
CDR3 length: 15; D gene: TRBD1; clone size: .; V gene: TRBV28; J gene: TRBJ1-2; CDR3 DNA: TGTGCCAGCAGTTTAACCCCCGGGACAGGGCATGGCTACACCTTC; CDR3 protein: CASSLTPGTGHGYTF
CDR3 length: 14; D gene: .; clone size: .; V gene: TRBV5-4; J gene: TRBJ2-1; CDR3 DNA: TGCGCCAGCAGCCAAGATTACGGGAGAAATGAGCAGTTCTTC; CDR3 protein: CASSQDYGRNEQFF
CDR3 length: 15; D gene: TRBD1; clone size: .; V gene: TRBV19; J gene: TRBJ2-6; CDR3 DNA: TGTGCCACGGGGACAGGGGAAACTGGGGCCAACGTCCTGACTTTC; CDR3 protein: CATGTGETGANVLTF
CDR3 length: 15; D gene: .; clone size: once; V gene: TRBV4-3; J gene: TRBJ2-7; CDR3 DNA: TGCGCCAGCAGCCAATCCTTAGGGAGTACGTACGAGCAGTACTTC; CDR3 protein: CASSQSLGSTYEQYF
CDR3 length: 12; D gene: .; clone size: .; V gene: TRBV6-5; J gene: TRBJ1-5; CDR3 DNA: TGTGCCAGCGGCCCGGCGGGGTCCCCCCAGCATTTT; CDR3 protein: CASGPAGSPQHF
CDR3 length: 16; D gene: TRBD2; clone size: .; V gene: TRBV5-1; J gene: TRBJ2-3; CDR3 DNA: TGCGCCAGCAGTCAAAGATCTAGCGGGGGCACAGATACGCAGTATTTT; CDR3 protein: CASSQRSSGGTDTQYF
CDR3 length: 12; D gene: TRBD2; clone size: .; V gene: TRBV29-1; J gene: TRBJ2-1; CDR3 DNA: TGCAGCGTTGAAGATCGGGGAGGGGTGCAGTTCTTC; CDR3 protein: CSVEDRGGVQFF
CDR3 length: 16; D gene: .; clone size: .; V gene: TRBV5-1; J gene: TRBJ2-6; CDR3 DNA: TGCGCCAGCAGCTTGGGAGACACCTCTGGGGCCAACGTCCTGACTTTC; CDR3 protein: CASSLGDTSGANVLTF
CDR3 length: 14; D gene: .; clone size: .; V gene: TRBV5-6; J gene: TRBJ1-2; CDR3 DNA: TGTGCCAGCAGCCCCGACAGGACTAACTATGGCTACACCTTC; CDR3 protein: CASSPDRTNYGYTF
CDR3 length: 16; D gene: TRBD1; clone size: .; V gene: TRBV27; J gene: TRBJ1-4; CDR3 DNA: TGTGCCAGCAGCAAAAACCGGGACAGGGGGGTTGGAAAACTGTTTTTT; CDR3 protein: CASSKNRDRGVGKLFF
CDR3 length: 15; D gene: TRBD2; clone size: .; V gene: TRBV5-4; J gene: TRBJ2-1; CDR3 DNA: TGTGCCAGCAGCATAGCGGGAGGGCCGGCGAATGAGCAGTTCTTC; CDR3 protein: CASSIAGGPANEQFF
CDR3 length: 15; D gene: .; clone size: .; V gene: TRBV19; J gene: TRBJ2-7; CDR3 DNA: TGTGCCAGTAGTGCGTCACAGGGGGGGAGGTTGAAGCAGTACTTC; CDR3 protein: CASSASQGGRLKQYF
CDR3 length: 14; D gene: TRBD1; clone size: .; V gene: TRBV19; J gene: TRBJ1-2; CDR3 DNA: TGTGCCAGTAGTCCGGGACAGGGGGGTTATGGCTACACCTTC; CDR3 protein: CASSPGQGGYGYTF
CDR3 length: 15; D gene: TRBD1; clone size: once; V gene: TRBV15; J gene: TRBJ2-7; CDR3 DNA: TGTGCCACCAGCCTACCGGGACAGACAACCTACGAGCAGTACTTC; CDR3 protein: CATSLPGQTTYEQYF
CDR3 length: 11; D gene: .; clone size: .; V gene: TRBV19; J gene: TRBJ1-1; CDR3 DNA: TGTGCCACCGCTGGGCCTACTGAAGCTTTCTTT; CDR3 protein: CATAGPTEAFF
CDR3 length: 11; D gene: .; clone size: .; V gene: TRBV28; J gene: TRBJ1-1; CDR3 DNA: TGTGCCAGCAGGGCGAACACTGAAGCTTTCTTT; CDR3 protein: CASRANTEAFF
CDR3 length: 12; D gene: .; clone size: .; V gene: TRBV18; J gene: TRBJ1-1; CDR3 DNA: TGTGCCAGCTCACCCGGTCTTACTGAAGCTTTCTTT; CDR3 protein: CASSPGLTEAFF
CDR3 length: 14; D gene: .; clone size: .; V gene: TRBV4-1; J gene: TRBJ2-1; CDR3 DNA: TGCGCCAGCAGCCAAGCGGGGGCAGAGCGGGAAGAGTTCTTC; CDR3 protein: CASSQAGAEREEFF
CDR3 length: 12; D gene: .; clone size: .; V gene: TRBV25-1; J gene: TRBJ2-5; CDR3 DNA: TGTGCCAGCAGGCAGGGACAAGAGACCCAGTACTTC; CDR3 protein: CASRQGQETQYF
CDR3 length: 16; D gene: TRBD1; clone size: .; V gene: TRBV14; J gene: TRBJ1-2; CDR3 DNA: TGTGCCAGCAGCCAGGAAGGGACAGGGAAAAGGCTGGTGCACACCTTC; CDR3 protein: CASSQEGTGKRLVHTF
CDR3 length: 18; D gene: TRBD2; clone size: .; V gene: TRBV5-1; J gene: TRBJ2-1; CDR3 DNA: TGCGCCAGCAGCTTGACTAGCGGGTCAACGGGGACCTACAATGAGCAGTTCTTC; CDR3 protein: CASSLTSGSTGTYNEQFF
CDR3 length: 14; D gene: TRBD2; clone size: .; V gene: TRBV4-1; J gene: TRBJ2-7; CDR3 DNA: TGCGCCAGCAGCCGAGGACTAGAGTCCTACGAGCAGTACTTC; CDR3 protein: CASSRGLESYEQYF
CDR3 length: 14; D gene: TRBD1; clone size: once; V gene: TRBV4-1; J gene: TRBJ1-1; CDR3 DNA: TGCGCCAGCTCCCCGGGACAGCTGAACACTGAAGCTTTCTTT; CDR3 protein: CASSPGQLNTEAFF
CDR3 length: 13; D gene: TRBD1; clone size: .; V gene: TRBV6-1; J gene: TRBJ2-1; CDR3 DNA: TGTGCCAGCAAAGGGGGCAAGAGCAATGAGCAGTTCTTC; CDR3 protein: CASKGGKSNEQFF
CDR3 length: 16; D gene: TRBD2; clone size: .; V gene: TRBV4-3; J gene: TRBJ2-7; CDR3 DNA: TGCGCCAGCAGCCAAGAAATCGAGACTAGCCCCTACGAGCAGTACTTC; CDR3 protein: CASSQEIETSPYEQYF
CDR3 length: 12; D gene: .; clone size: .; V gene: TRBV28; J gene: TRBJ2-7; CDR3 DNA: TGTGCCAGCAGTTTCGGCGGAAGCGAGCAGTACTTC; CDR3 protein: CASSFGGSEQYF
CDR3 length: 13; D gene: .; clone size: few; V gene: TRBV28; J gene: TRBJ1-2; CDR3 DNA: TGTGCCAGCAGGCTACAGGGATTGGGTGGCTACACCTTC; CDR3 protein: CASRLQGLGGYTF
CDR3 length: 15; D gene: TRBD1; clone size: .; V gene: TRBV27; J gene: TRBJ1-5; CDR3 DNA: TGTGCCAGCGGCAAACAGGGGGCTTACAATCAGCCCCAGCATTTT; CDR3 protein: CASGKQGAYNQPQHF
CDR3 length: 13; D gene: .; clone size: .; V gene: TRBV6-4; J gene: TRBJ2-1; CDR3 DNA: TGTGCCAGCAGCCCTGGTCTAGGAGGTGAACAGTTCTTC; CDR3 protein: CASSPGLGGEQFF
CDR3 length: 14; D gene: TRBD1; clone size: .; V gene: TRBV7-9; J gene: TRBJ1-1; CDR3 DNA: TGTGCCAGCAGCTCGACCTACAGGGGCTCTGAAGCTTTCTTT; CDR3 protein: CASSSTYRGSEAFF